The 27 T cell receptor beta chains below were found in one sample sequenced in a study of cytotoxic CD8 clonotypes in ibrutinib-treated CLL. Libraries were prepared by immunoSEQ multiplex PCR; TCRdb keeps only in-frame clonotypes and omits some of them. Seen here are around 310,000 clones, around four fifths observed once, and the top ten hold under 8.5%. The sample was PBMCs, taken before ibrutinib treatment. These receptors all come from a human donor with chronic lymphocytic leukemia.

The chain combines TRBV20-1 with TRBJ2-7, with no clear D. The CDR3 is 11 amino acids. CDR1 and CDR2 from the germline V gene are DFQATT and SNEGSKA (reference sequence). V dropped 5 bases and J dropped 4 bases, with 9 bases sitting between them. CDR3 sequence reads: CSAVEVYEQYF. The DNA for the CDR3 is TGCAGTGCTGTAGAGGTGTACGAGCAGTACTTC.

The rearrangement links TRBV7-6 to TRBJ1-1; 7 nucleotides agree with TRBD1. V lost 5 bases to trimming and J lost 0 bases; unmatched junction nucleotides: 15. The CDR3 length is 18 residues. CDR1 and CDR2 from the germline V gene are SGHVS and FNYEAQ. The CDR3 DNA follows: TGTGCCAGCAGCCCGACCCAGGGAGGGGGCTCCCTGAACACTGAAGCTTTCTTT. Translated, it gives CASSPTQGGGSLNTEAFF.

The chain links TRBV9 to TRBJ2-7; D ambiguous. The CDR3 totals 14 residues. Per the germline V gene, CDR1 is SGDLS and CDR2 is YYNGEE. The V and J ends lost 0 bases and 1 base respectively, with 8 bases between them. This CDR3 reads CASSVGQSSYEQYF. DNA for the CDR3: TGTGCCAGCAGCGTAGGTCAGTCTTCCTACGAGCAGTACTTC.

The CDR3 sequence is CASSPQREGLNEQFF. The CDR3 DNA reads as TGTGCCAGCAGCCCTCAGCGGGAGGGCCTGAATGAGCAGTTCTTC. The chain couples TRBV7-9 to TRBJ2-1, with 10 bases matching TRBD2. The V segment lost 5 bases and the J segment 7 bases; nucleotides outside the gene matches: 8. Looked up from germline, CDR1 is SEHNR and CDR2 is FQNEAQ (reference sequence). The CDR3 is 15 residues long.

V usage is TRBV7-6 and J usage is TRBJ2-1; 11 nucleotides align to TRBD2. Germline CDR1 SGHVS, CDR2 FNYEAQ. V trimming: 4 bases; J trimming: 8 bases; junction bases outside the gene matches: 10. CDR3 length: 16 amino acids. The CDR3 spells CASSSQVTSGTDEQFF. In DNA form, the CDR3 reads TGTGCCAGCAGCTCCCAGGTGACTAGCGGGACCGATGAGCAGTTCTTC.

The CDR3 protein is CSVEPDPPTGEGFF. In nucleotides, the CDR3 is TGCAGCGTTGAACCGGACCCCCCAACAGGGGAGGGTTTCTTT. The rearrangement joins TRBV29-1 to TRBJ1-1; 7 bases agree with TRBD1. CDR3 size: 14 residues. The germline CDR1 and CDR2 sequences are SQVTM and ANQGSEA. V trimming: 2 bases; J trimming: 13 bases; junction bases outside the gene matches: 16.

V usage is TRBV4-3 and J usage is TRBJ2-7; no definite D call. This CDR3 contains 17 residues. Trimming shortened V by 0 bases and J by 6 bases, and 21 bases separated the two germline ends. Germline CDR1 reads LGHNA; CDR2 reads YSLEER. The CDR3 is CASSQEYGKHDPVEQYF. CDR3 in DNA: TGCGCCAGCAGCCAAGAGTATGGTAAACACGACCCCGTCGAGCAGTACTTC.

CDR3 nucleotides: TGTGCCAGCAGCTCAGGGCCCCACGCCTACGAGCAGTACTTC. Protein product: CASSSGPHAYEQYF. This chain uses TRBV7-2 with TRBJ2-7, with a tentative D call TRBD1 (5 bases). Germline CDR1 reads SGHTA; CDR2 reads FQGNSA. V was shortened by 4 bases and J by 2 bases, with 12 bases between the two germline ends. This CDR3 region has 14 residues.

The chain couples TRBV19 to TRBJ2-7; 7 positions match TRBD1. This CDR3 comprises 15 residues. V shed 5 bases and J 3 bases; nucleotides not matched to a gene: 10. Germline CDR1 LNHDA, CDR2 SQIVND (reference sequence). CDR3 DNA: TGTGCCAGTAGTCCTATTAACAGGGGAAGCTACGAGCAGTACTTC. It translates to CASSPINRGSYEQYF.

The V gene is TRBV7-2, the J gene TRBJ1-2, with 8 bases identical to TRBD1. This CDR3 spans 15 amino acids. Germline-derived CDR1 and CDR2 are SGHTA and FQGNSA. V shed 1 base, J shed 4 bases, and the junction held 5 bases outside the gene matches. The CDR3 region has the DNA TGTGCCAGCAGCTTAGGCAGGGGGCGGGGCTATGGCTACACCTTC. It codes for CASSLGRGRGYGYTF.

CDR3 residues: CASSVEGGPGTQYF. In DNA form, the CDR3 reads TGTGCCAGCAGCGTAGAGGGAGGGCCCGGTACGCAGTATTTT. The V and J genes are TRBV9 and TRBJ2-3; 7 nucleotides align to TRBD2. Trimming cost V 0 bases and J 8 bases; bases outside gene matches: 6. This CDR3 comprises 14 residues. Germline V gene data show CDR1 as SGDLS and CDR2 as YYNGEE.

This rearrangement joins TRBV6-5 to TRBJ2-7, with D possibly being TRBD2 (5 bases). CDR3 size: 13 residues. The V gene lost 6 bases and the J gene lost 1 base, with 10 bases spanning the gap. In germline, CDR1 is MNHEY, CDR2 SVGAGI. The CDR3 sequence: CASRIGLSYEQYF. For the CDR3, the DNA is TGTGCCAGCAGAATCGGACTGTCCTACGAGCAGTACTTC.

This clone has more than one count but fewer than ten. The genes are TRBV19 and TRBJ1-5; D possibly corresponds to TRBD1 (5 bases). Trimming took 10 bases from V and 5 from J, leaving 15 bases between them. From germline, CDR1 is LNHDA and CDR2 SQIVND (reference sequence). The CDR3 length is 13 residues. CDR3 DNA: TGTGCCACTAGATGGGGCGCAGATCAGCCCCAGCATTTT. Its protein product is CATRWGADQPQHF.

This clone has a handful of counts. The same CDR3 can be traced to other DNA sequences in this sample. V gene TRBV27 combines with J gene TRBJ2-7; 11 nucleotides match TRBD2. This CDR3 has 14 residues. Unmatched junction bases numbered 4, after V lost 5 bases and J lost 4 bases. Per germline, CDR1 MNHEY and CDR2 SMNVEV (reference sequence). CDR3 loop: CASSRTSGLYEQYF. CDR3 coding DNA: TGTGCCAGCAGTAGGACTAGCGGGCTTTACGAGCAGTACTTC.

The count of this clone is one. The chain employs TRBV12-5 and TRBJ2-7, with D perhaps matching TRBD1 (5 bases). This CDR3 has 12 amino acids. V was pared by 8 bases and J by 7 bases, with 15 bases between. Germline lookup yields CDR1 LGHNT and CDR2 FRNRAP. CDR3 protein: CASRSGNREQYF. In nucleotides, the CDR3 is TGTGCTAGTAGGTCAGGGAACAGGGAGCAGTACTTC.

The chain links TRBV10-3 to TRBJ2-5; 8 nucleotides line up with TRBD2. From germline, CDR1 is ENHRY and CDR2 SYGVKD. The CDR3 spans 15 residues. With 3 bases clipped from V and 2 bases from J, the junction kept 5 bases outside the gene matches. CDR3 loop: CAISDWEREQETQYF. The CDR3 DNA reads TGTGCCATCAGTGACTGGGAGCGGGAGCAAGAGACCCAGTACTTC.

CDR3 in DNA: TGTGCCAGCAGTTTAGGGCTGGGATCTAACCAGCCCCAGCATTTT. Protein: CASSLGLGSNQPQHF. The rearrangement uses TRBV27 and TRBJ1-5, with no clear D. CDR3 length: 15 residues. CDR1 and CDR2 from the germline V gene are MNHEY and SMNVEV (reference sequence). Trimming took off 2 bases at V and 7 bases at J, with 15 bases between the two ends.

CDR3 sequence reads: CASSIVRGRTNTGELFF. In DNA, the CDR3 is TGTGCCAGTAGTATAGTAAGGGGGAGGACGAACACCGGGGAGCTGTTTTTT. The V and J genes are TRBV19 and TRBJ2-2; D might be TRBD1 or TRBD2, each matching 6 bases. V lost 1 base to trimming and J lost 0 bases, with 12 bases between them. Germline V lookup: CDR1 LNHDA, CDR2 SQIVND (reference sequence). This CDR3 contains 17 residues.

This sequence joins TRBV5-6 and TRBJ2-4; TRBD2 agrees at 9 bases. This CDR3 region has 15 residues. The germline gives CDR1 SGHDT, CDR2 YYEEEE. After removal of 4 bases from V and 11 bases from J, the junction contained 13 bases not matched to a gene. The CDR3 region has the DNA TGTGCCAGCAGCCCCAGTGTTGGGCTAGCGGGACTTCAGTACTTC. As protein: CASSPSVGLAGLQYF. The full variable domain, with the rest looked up from reference TRBV5-6 and TRBJ2-4, is DAGVTQSPTHLIKTRGQQVTLRCSPKSGHDTVSWYQQALGQGPQFIFQYYEEEERQRGNFPDRFSGHQFPNYSSELNVNALLLGDSALYLCASSPSVGLAGLQYFGAGTRLSVL.

The chain employs TRBV5-1 and TRBJ2-3; D is possibly TRBD1 (5 bases). The CDR3 runs 15 residues. Germline V CDR1 and CDR2: SGHRS, YFSETQ. V was clipped by 3 bases and J by 5 bases, with 16 bases between them. This CDR3 reads CASSSGPMMLDTQYF. The CDR3, as DNA: TGCGCCAGCAGCTCAGGGCCAATGATGCTAGATACGCAGTATTTT. Full variable domain (remainder filled in from reference TRBV5-1 and TRBJ2-3): KAGVTQTPRYLIKTRGQQVTLSCSPISGHRSVSWYQQTPGQGLQFLFEYFSETQRNKGNFPGRFSGRQFSNSRSEMNVSTLELGDSALYLCASSSGPMMLDTQYFGPGTRLTVL.

This sequence joins TRBV9 and TRBJ2-7; the match to TRBD2 covers 7 bases. The germline V gene has CDR1 SGDLS and CDR2 YYNGEE. With V trimmed by 3 bases and J by 3 bases, 3 bases remained unmatched. The CDR3 is 13 amino acids. The CDR3 reads CASSGKRDYEQYF. CDR3 sequence (DNA): TGTGCCAGCAGCGGAAAGCGGGACTACGAGCAGTACTTC.

V usage is TRBV6-1 and J usage is TRBJ2-5; D possibly uses TRBD1 or TRBD2 (5 bases each). The germline V gene encodes CDR1 MNHNS and CDR2 SASEGT. With 5 bases removed from V and 5 bases from J, the gap between germline ends came to 12 bases. This CDR3 comprises 13 residues. The CDR3 loop reads CASSRIWGETQYF. For the CDR3, the DNA is TGTGCCAGCAGTCGAATATGGGGGGAGACCCAGTACTTC.

The J gene is TRBJ1-2, the V gene TRBV28; D ambiguous. The CDR3 consists of 13 residues. Germline loops: CDR1 MDHEN, CDR2 SYDVKM. V shed 2 bases and J shed 2 bases, with 6 bases lying between them. The CDR3 sequence is CASSLGLNYGYTF. DNA for the CDR3: TGTGCCAGCAGTTTAGGGCTAAACTATGGCTACACCTTC.

This chain uses TRBV30 with TRBJ2-7; maybe TRBD1 (5 bases). The germline V and J ends were trimmed by 2 bases and 6 bases, with 14 bases remaining between them. The CDR3 extends over 13 amino acids. The germline V gene has CDR1 GTSNPN and CDR2 SVGIG (reference sequence). CDR3 amino acids: CAWSYLRVTEQYF. The CDR3 DNA reads TGTGCCTGGAGTTACCTCAGGGTGACCGAGCAGTACTTC.

The chain couples TRBV15 to TRBJ2-1; possible D gene TRBD2, 5 bases. Trimming cost V 5 bases and J 8 bases, with 10 bases left between them. The CDR3 consists of 12 residues. CDR1 and CDR2 (germline): LNHNV, YYDKDF (reference sequence). CDR3 coding DNA: TGTGCCACCAGCGACGACGGGGATGAGCAGTTCTTC. It codes for CATSDDGDEQFF. Together with reference TRBV15 and TRBJ2-1, the CDR3 gives the full variable domain: DAMVIQNPRYQVTQFGKPVTLSCSQTLNHNVMYWYQQKSSQAPKLLFHYYDKDFNNEADTPDNFQSRRPNTSFCFLDIRSPGLGDTAMYLCATSDDGDEQFFGPGTRLTVL.

The chain joins TRBV28 to TRBJ2-1, with TRBD1 matching over 7 bases. This CDR3 has 16 residues. V shed 5 bases, J shed 4 bases, and the junction held 11 bases outside the gene matches. Germline lookup yields CDR1 MDHEN and CDR2 SYDVKM. CDR3 coding DNA: TGTGCCAGCAGTCATGACTCAGGGGGTAGGTACAATGAGCAGTTCTTC. Its translation: CASSHDSGGRYNEQFF.

This clone came up a few times. The V call is TRBV19, the J call TRBJ2-7; TRBD2 might be the D (6 bases). From germline, CDR1 is LNHDA and CDR2 SQIVND (reference sequence). The CDR3 extends over 12 amino acids. V was cut by 4 bases and J by 7 bases, with 11 bases left in between. The CDR3 nucleotides read TGTGCCAGTAGTAGACGTGGAGGGGAGCAGTACTTC. Residues: CASSRRGGEQYF.